This is a list of T cell receptor beta chains from one sample in a study of shared clonotypes between healthy human individuals. Generated by immunoSEQ multiplex PCR, the TCRdb table keeps only in-frame clones and is missing some. The sample gives under 300,000 clones, just over 65% of which show up once; around 10% is in the top ten. Sequencing input: memory CD4+ T cells sorted from blood. These receptors were collected from a man younger than 45 in good health. The conserved cysteine and the conserved F or W are not part of the CDR3 here. A D gene is named only where the DNA matches it firmly.

d_gene: .
v_gene: TRBV29-1
CDR3aa: SVRGRSGSYNEQF

d_gene: .
v_gene: TRBV5-1
CDR3aa: ASSYGDSTDTQY

d_gene: .
v_gene: TRBV7-9
CDR3aa: ASRPAGSRGETQY

d_gene: TRBD2
v_gene: TRBV6-1
CDR3aa: ASSQLAGAYNEQF

d_gene: .
v_gene: TRBV7-9
CDR3aa: ASSFQGMANYGYT

d_gene: .
v_gene: TRBV28
CDR3aa: ASSLRGANQPQH

d_gene: TRBD2
v_gene: TRBV7-3
CDR3aa: ASSFPGLMGADTQY

d_gene: .
v_gene: TRBV5-1
CDR3aa: ASSLEGGANVLT

d_gene: .
v_gene: TRBV5-4
CDR3aa: ASSLGGRGETQY

d_gene: .
v_gene: TRBV7-2
CDR3aa: ASSQSMAYNEQF

d_gene: .
v_gene: TRBV7-2
CDR3aa: ASSPPAESGNTIY

d_gene: .
v_gene: TRBV5-4
CDR3aa: ASFPSGRGETQY

d_gene: .
v_gene: TRBV9
CDR3aa: ASSVSGVVGQETQY

d_gene: .
v_gene: TRBV5-4
CDR3aa: ASRRGTDTQY

d_gene: .
v_gene: TRBV5-1
CDR3aa: ASSLDVAYNEQF

d_gene: TRBD2
v_gene: TRBV5-5
CDR3aa: ASSSQTSPFSGANVLT

d_gene: .
v_gene: TRBV13
CDR3aa: ASSFVGTGPNYGYT

d_gene: .
v_gene: TRBV29-1
CDR3aa: SVGGGGSWNEQF

d_gene: .
v_gene: TRBV27
CDR3aa: ASSLPPPASPPPEQY

d_gene: .
v_gene: TRBV29-1
CDR3aa: SVDEGVEKLF

d_gene: .
v_gene: TRBV12-2
CDR3aa: ASRLGPPSAGNTGELF

d_gene: .
v_gene: TRBV9
CDR3aa: ASSVAGAGITDTQY

d_gene: TRBD2
v_gene: TRBV29-1
CDR3aa: SVVSSGSFYNEQF

d_gene: TRBD2
v_gene: TRBV11-2
CDR3aa: ASSLVSAGGEQF

d_gene: TRBD1
v_gene: TRBV7-2
CDR3aa: ASSLESQGALLNEQF

d_gene: TRBD2
v_gene: TRBV27
CDR3aa: ASKPGRARVGELF

d_gene: TRBD1
v_gene: TRBV6-1
CDR3aa: ASSLDRGRSQPQH

d_gene: .
v_gene: TRBV5-1
CDR3aa: ASSEPGGGETQY

d_gene: .
v_gene: TRBV10-2
CDR3aa: ASSERESRTDTQY

d_gene: TRBD2
v_gene: TRBV6-6
CDR3aa: ASSTPTSGRSDTQY

d_gene: .
v_gene: TRBV12-5
CDR3aa: ASGKRDTHPKETQY

d_gene: TRBD1
v_gene: TRBV11-2
CDR3aa: ASSPIRGQGSREQF

d_gene: .
v_gene: TRBV6-5
CDR3aa: ASSMRQSTDTQY

d_gene: .
v_gene: TRBV19
CDR3aa: ASSIIQAHKTGNIQY

d_gene: .
v_gene: TRBV18
CDR3aa: ASSPPEVREKLF

d_gene: TRBD1
v_gene: TRBV9
CDR3aa: ASSARQGASTDTQY

d_gene: TRBD1
v_gene: TRBV27
CDR3aa: ASSPGQGLYEQY

d_gene: .
v_gene: TRBV5-4
CDR3aa: ASSADSGSDADTQY

d_gene: .
v_gene: TRBV5-1
CDR3aa: ASSPGRTYGYT

d_gene: .
v_gene: TRBV2
CDR3aa: ASSESTHEQF

d_gene: .
v_gene: TRBV11-2
CDR3aa: ASSLEAVFDGEQF

d_gene: .
v_gene: TRBV15
CDR3aa: ATSRERGRANYEQY

d_gene: .
v_gene: TRBV29-1
CDR3aa: SVGVNRLAKNIQY

d_gene: .
v_gene: TRBV10-2
CDR3aa: ASSGGDTQY

d_gene: .
v_gene: TRBV28
CDR3aa: ASRPGQWTEKLF

d_gene: .
v_gene: TRBV5-1
CDR3aa: ASWLEGEYEQY

d_gene: .
v_gene: TRBV21-1
CDR3aa: ASSTHRVPYEQY

d_gene: TRBD1
v_gene: TRBV9
CDR3aa: ASTRRGTGDDGYT

d_gene: .
v_gene: TRBV7-3
CDR3aa: ASSPYLTDRYNEQF

d_gene: .
v_gene: TRBV2
CDR3aa: ASSKDRQQETQY